One T cell receptor beta chain is described in this entry. In the original workflow: Amplifying reference gene primers gave estimates of nucleated cell counts. Method: immunoSEQ multiplex PCR; TCRdb's copy keeps in-frame clones and lacks some. The V and J calls and the clone size are those of that table, but D and trimming were determined from the DNA. Among roughly 97,000 clones listed, 91% were seen once. The CDR3 consists of 13 residues. Trimming took off 4 bases at V and 0 bases at J, with 7 bases between the two ends. The V gene's germline CDR1 is MNHNY and CDR2 SVGAGI (reference sequence). These data are taken from a study of blood T cell repertoires in COVID-19. Study summary: Samples of COVID-19 (acute and convalescent) were obtained from the United States, Italy and Spain. PBMCs, B-cell-depleted T cells, or T cells were the source of the cDNA or gDNA that made up the material.

The sequenced sample was peripheral blood. This sequence originates from a human donor in a cohort sampled during active COVID-19. The gene calls are TRBV6-6 and TRBJ2-7, with a tentative D call TRBD1 (5 bases). CDR3 protein: CASSWGSSYEQYF. CDR3 coding DNA: TGTGCCAGCAGTTGGGGCTCCTCCTACGAGCAGTACTTC.